This T cell receptor (beta chain) was profiled in a study of Graves' ophthalmopathy and Graves' hyperthyroidism (dated by TCRdb to the late 2010s). Notes on the research overall: Peripheral blood samples were taken at the time of initial diagnosis, before any treatment was given. To explore V-J signatures that separate ophthalmopathy from hyperthyroidism, a discovery set of approximately 100 patients was enrolled, consisting of about 45 with ophthalmopathy and approximately 57 with stable hyperthyroidism. In total, approximately 130 blood samples were TCR-sequenced: approximately 40 ophthalmopathy, roughly 77 hyperthyroidism and some 17 hyperthyroidism-to-ophthalmopathy patients. In over 5 hyperthyroidism patients, the T-cell repertoire of thyroid tissue was compared with the T-cell repertoire of blood. An independent validation cohort comprised around 19 hyperthyroidism patients and about 16 patients who later progressed from hyperthyroidism to ophthalmopathy. To tell Graves' ophthalmopathy apart from Graves' hyperthyroidism, and to predict which patients would progress to ophthalmopathy, the study relied on TCR beta repertoire signatures. Following sample collection, hyperthyroidism patients were given methimazole at a starting dose of 30 mg daily, and ophthalmopathy patients were given high-dose intravenous methylprednisolone. The approximately 98 discovery patients were randomly divided into training and test sets at a 7:3 ratio. Beyond this particular receptor, the publication reports: Most expanded thyroid clonotypes with frequency above 0.001 were also detected in blood, suggesting blood repertoires may reflect the thyroid immune response. No statistical method was used to predetermine the sample size, and group allocation was not hidden from the investigators. In validation, the model predicted ophthalmopathy progression with 70.59% sensitivity and roughly 72% specificity; some 13 predicted patients were CT-confirmed with GO in a median of 6.5 months. The 13-signature model separated ophthalmopathy from stable hyperthyroidism with approximately 90% sensitivity and 81.08% specificity in cross-validation, and 80%/75% in the test set.

Hyperthyroidism was defined as stable when no progression to ophthalmopathy occurred within 18 months of follow-up. Hyperthyroidism patients were newly diagnosed, with disease duration under 2 months, and aged 18 to 65 years. Patients with other autoimmune diseases, uncontrolled infections, pregnancy or lactation were excluded from the study. Diagnosis was based on clinical symptoms, serum thyroxine, TRAb, thyroid ultrasound and orbital computed tomography. Ficoll-Paque density gradient centrifugation was used to isolate PBMCs from about 9 ml of fresh peripheral blood. Trizol reagent was used to extract the total RNA, and its quality was then checked on an Agilent 2100 Bioanalyzer. CDR1 and CDR2, looked up from the germline V gene, are SGHRS and YFSETQ. The V end gives up 0 bases and the J end 2 bases, leaving 2 bases in the junction not matched to a gene. The CDR3 contains 15 residues, cysteine and phenylalanine counted. Kept here is only the CDR3 DNA, which spans 45 bases and is read in frame from base 1.

Note on this clonotype: Its binding antigen is unknown. Within one base of it there is no much larger clone, and no base qualities were kept.

For repertoire sequencing, the TCR beta CDR3 regions were amplified from RNA transcripts. A first-round RT-PCR used HTBI primers with the Qiagen OneStep RT-PCR kit, followed by a second-round multiplex PCR, size selection and purification. Sequencing of the libraries was carried out on an Illumina HiSeq2000 in paired-end mode with 100 bp reads. The original pipeline was this. SOAPnuke was used for read processing, and reads with adapters, uncalled bases, a mean Phred below 15, or no exact constant-primer or identifier match were discarded. High-quality paired reads were merged with COPE v1.2.5. Clonotypes were defined as unique nucleotide sequences and were aligned to IMGT TRB V, D and J references using MiTCR v1.1. The analysis was limited to V-J combinations with a frequency above 0.0001, which together covered approximately 99% of repertoires. For each V-J combination, a TCR clonal expansion and chaos score was defined as the ratio of F50 clonal expansion to chaos observed in the TCRdist matrix. Features were reduced by Welch's t-statistics and random forest to 10 to 15 V-J combinations, which fed a naive Bayes classifier. Thyroid-blood repertoire similarity was quantified with the Morisita-Horn index. The public reads were run again by TCRdb, first through fastp at Q25 and then through MiXCR, and only productive beta chains were kept. Entries are consolidated by CDR3 protein sequence, retaining the most common genes and DNA. TCRdb, not the authors, supplied the V and J calls. The sample records hundreds of thousands of distinct CDR3 sequences, about 20% of which are singletons. The ten largest clonotypes hold roughly 6.9% of the sample.

Sequenced material: peripheral blood. The chain links TRBV5-1 with TRBJ1-3; 7 central bases correspond to TRBD1. The sequence was obtained from a woman aged 18-29 years with stable Graves' hyperthyroidism. Some clones in this sample may be carry-over from other donors' samples. Donor details come from another sample of the same person, matched by shared clones. The nucleotide sequence is given as TGCGCCAGCAGCTTGGGAACAGGGGCTGGAAACACCATATATTTT. It codes for CASSLGTGAGNTIYF.